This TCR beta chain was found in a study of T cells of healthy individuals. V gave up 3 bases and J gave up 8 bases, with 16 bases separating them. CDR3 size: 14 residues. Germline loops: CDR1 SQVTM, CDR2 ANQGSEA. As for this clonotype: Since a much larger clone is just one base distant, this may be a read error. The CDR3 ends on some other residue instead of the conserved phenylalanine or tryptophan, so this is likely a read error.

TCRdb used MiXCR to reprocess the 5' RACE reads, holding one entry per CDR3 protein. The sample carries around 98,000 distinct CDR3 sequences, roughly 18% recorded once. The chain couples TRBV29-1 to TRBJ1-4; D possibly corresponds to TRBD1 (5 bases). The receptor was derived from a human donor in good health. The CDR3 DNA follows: TGCAGCGTTGATAGCGGGGCAGGAGGAGAAAAACTGTTTTCT. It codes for CSVDSGAGGEKLFS.